The 22 T cell receptor beta chains listed next were all sequenced from one sample in a study of blood T cell repertoires in COVID-19. The protocol was immunoSEQ multiplex PCR, while the TCRdb copy is restricted to in-frame clones and leaves out a portion. The sample lists around 280,000 clones, around nine tenths occurring once. The material sequenced was PBMCs or T cells enriched from blood (not recorded which). Receptors originate from a woman between 40 and 50 years old who had recovered from COVID-19.

The chain combines TRBV7-8 with TRBJ1-1, with D uncertain. Per the germline V gene, CDR1 is SGHVS and CDR2 is FQNEAQ. V was shortened by 5 bases and J by 7 bases, with 11 bases between the two germline ends. This CDR3 has 12 residues. CDR3 in DNA: TGTGCCAGCAGCCACACCGGGATTGAAGCTTTCTTT. Protein: CASSHTGIEAFF.

The CDR3 is CASRQGNEQFF. The DNA for the CDR3 is TGTGCCAGCCGACAGGGGAATGAGCAGTTCTTC. This rearrangement joins TRBV27 to TRBJ2-1; 8 bases line up with TRBD1. CDR1 and CDR2 from the germline V gene are MNHEY and SMNVEV (reference sequence). The trim removed 8 bases at V and 7 bases at J, leaving 1 base unmatched. The CDR3 has 11 residues.

In nucleotides, the CDR3 is TGTGCCAGCAGCGGGGGGACGGAGACTGAAGCTTTCTTT. Residues: CASSGGTETEAFF. V and J are TRBV5-5 and TRBJ1-1; TRBD1 is a possible D gene (5 bases). This CDR3 region has 13 residues. Trimming took off 4 bases at V and 5 bases at J, with 12 bases between the two ends. Germline-derived CDR1 and CDR2 are SGHKS and YYEKEE (reference sequence).

As to this clone: Different DNA sequences within this sample yield the same CDR3. The V and J genes are TRBV2 and TRBJ1-5, with TRBD1 matching 7 bases. The J segment lost 4 bases and the V segment lost 6 bases, leaving 6 bases of the junction unmatched. Looked up from germline, CDR1 is SNHLY and CDR2 is FYNNEI. The CDR3 is 14 amino acids. The CDR3 loop reads CASSEQGSNQPQHF. As DNA, the CDR3 is TGTGCCAGCAGCGAACAGGGGTCAAATCAGCCCCAGCATTTT.

The CDR3 region is CASSLAGGAVYEQYF. The CDR3 DNA reads TGCGCCAGCAGCTTGGCCGGGGGGGCCGTCTACGAGCAGTACTTC. This chain connects TRBV5-1 to TRBJ2-7; 8 nucleotides agree with TRBD2. The ends lost 0 bases at V and 3 bases at J; junction bases unmatched: 5. There are 15 residues in the CDR3. Germline CDR1 reads SGHRS; CDR2 reads YFSETQ. The variable domain in full, completed from reference TRBV5-1 and TRBJ2-7, reads KAGVTQTPRYLIKTRGQQVTLSCSPISGHRSVSWYQQTPGQGLQFLFEYFSETQRNKGNFPGRFSGRQFSNSRSEMNVSTLELGDSALYLCASSLAGGAVYEQYFGPGTRLTVT.

The rearrangement links TRBV24-1 to TRBJ2-2; 10 nucleotides align to TRBD1. The V and J ends lost 7 bases and 1 base, in that order; junction bases with no gene match: 5. Germline CDR1 is KGHDR and CDR2 is SFDVKD. The CDR3 consists of 16 residues. CDR3 sequence reads: CATSETGGLNTGELFF. The CDR3 DNA reads as TGTGCCACCAGCGAGACAGGGGGCCTGAACACCGGGGAGCTGTTTTTT.

The chain uses TRBV7-9 and TRBJ2-7; D may be TRBD2 (6 bases). CDR3 length equals 14 residues. V shed 1 base and J shed 8 bases, with 15 bases lying between them. CDR1 is SEHNR and CDR2 is FQNEAQ in the germline V gene (reference sequence). CDR3 DNA sequence: TGTGCCAGCAGCTTAGTGCGACTAGGGCAAAAGCAGTACTTC. Amino acid sequence: CASSLVRLGQKQYF. Drawing the rest from reference TRBV7-9 and TRBJ2-7, the complete variable domain is DTGVSQNPRHKITKRGQNVTFRCDPISEHNRLYWYRQTLGQGPEFLTYFQNEAQLEKSRLLSDRFSAERPKGSFSTLEIQRTEQGDSAMYLCASSLVRLGQKQYFGPGTRLTVT.

J is TRBJ2-1 and V is TRBV5-5; 8 nucleotides align to TRBD1. CDR3 length equals 13 residues. CDR1 is SGHKS and CDR2 is YYEKEE in the germline V gene (reference sequence). J was trimmed by 7 bases and V by 7 bases; bases with no gene match: 7. CDR3: CASGQQGGNEQFF. In DNA form, the CDR3 reads TGTGCCAGCGGTCAACAGGGGGGTAATGAGCAGTTCTTC.

The gene calls are TRBV30 and TRBJ1-1; D is unclear. V dropped 1 base and J dropped 8 bases, with 14 bases sitting between them. Germline V gives CDR1 GTSNPN, CDR2 SVGIG (reference sequence). CDR3 length: 13 amino acids. CDR3 in amino acids: CAWSEHPAGEAFF. As DNA, the CDR3 is TGTGCCTGGAGTGAACATCCGGCGGGGGAAGCTTTCTTT.

This clone was seen a single time. J is TRBJ2-1 and V is TRBV7-3; a possible D gene is TRBD1 (6 bases). Trimming took 5 bases from V and 5 from J, leaving 16 bases between them. The CDR3 sequence is 15 residues long. Per the germline V gene, CDR1 is SGHTA and CDR2 is FQGTGA. CDR3 sequence (DNA): TGTGCCAGCAGCACGACAGGCCTGAGTAACAATGAGCAGTTCTTC. Protein sequence: CASSTTGLSNNEQFF.

This chain links TRBV6-4 with TRBJ1-6; 10 bases map to TRBD1. Germline V lookup: CDR1 MRHNA, CDR2 SNTAGT. Losses at the gene ends were 2 bases for V and 6 bases for J; bases not matched to a gene: 4. This CDR3 spans 16 amino acids. DNA for the CDR3: TGTGCCAGCAGTGACAGCGACAGGGGGCCTAATTCACCCCTCCACTTT. As protein: CASSDSDRGPNSPLHF.

This clone has just one count. This rearrangement joins TRBV5-1 to TRBJ2-7; 7 bases are shared with TRBD1. CDR3 size: 14 residues. V lost 1 base to trimming and J lost 5 bases; unmatched junction nucleotides: 6. The germline V gene encodes CDR1 SGHRS and CDR2 YFSETQ. For the CDR3, the DNA is TGCGCCAGCAGCTTGAACAGGGGAGCCAACGAGCAGTACTTC. Protein: CASSLNRGANEQYF.

The chain recombines TRBV7-9 with TRBJ1-2, with 8 bases lining up with TRBD1. This CDR3 spans 15 amino acids. With 6 bases clipped from V and 5 bases from J, the junction kept 11 bases outside the gene matches. Germline V gene data show CDR1 as SEHNR and CDR2 as FQNEAQ (reference sequence). CDR3 nucleotides: TGTGCCAGCAGAATCAAACAGGGACAGGAGTATGGCTACACCTTC. Its protein is CASRIKQGQEYGYTF.

The gene calls are TRBV12-5 and TRBJ2-7; tentatively, D is TRBD2 (5 bases). Trimming left V 2 bases short and J 5 bases short, with 10 bases between. Per germline, CDR1 LGHNT and CDR2 FRNRAP. This CDR3 spans 13 amino acids. CDR3 in amino acids: CASGLNGIDEQYF. The CDR3 coding sequence is TGTGCTAGTGGTTTGAACGGGATCGACGAGCAGTACTTC.

This clone was counted once. V usage is TRBV6-5 and J usage is TRBJ1-5; possible D gene TRBD1, 5 bases. The CDR3 loop spans 16 amino acids. Germline assignment: CDR1 MNHEY and CDR2 SVGAGI. Trimming cost V 4 bases and J 3 bases, with 16 bases left between them. DNA for the CDR3: TGTGCCAGCAGTTCAGGGTCGATGAGGAACAATCAGCCCCAGCATTTT. This codes for CASSSGSMRNNQPQHF.

V gene TRBV4-3 combines with J gene TRBJ1-1; a weak D match, TRBD1 (5 bases). Germline CDR1 is LGHNA and CDR2 is YSLEER. The CDR3 totals 13 residues. V lost 0 bases and J 8 bases, leaving 10 bases between the germline ends. Here the CDR3 reads CASSQDQGREAFF. The CDR3 DNA reads as TGCGCCAGCAGCCAAGATCAGGGCAGGGAAGCTTTCTTT.

The chain has TRBV18 and TRBJ1-2; 7 bases line up with TRBD1. Germline CDR1 is KGHSH and CDR2 is LQKENI. The CDR3 is 15 residues long. Germline trimming cut 5 bases from V and 5 bases from J; bases unmatched to any gene: 11. This chain's CDR3 is CASSSRQGVEYGYTF. The CDR3, as DNA: TGTGCCAGCTCATCAAGGCAGGGGGTAGAGTATGGCTACACCTTC. Combining the CDR3 with reference TRBV18 and TRBJ1-2 gives the whole variable domain NAGVMQNPRHLVRRRGQEARLRCSPMKGHSHVYWYRQLPEEGLKFMVYLQKENIIDESGMPKERFSAEFPKEGPSILRIQQVVRGDSAAYFCASSSRQGVEYGYTFGSGTRLTVV.

This sequence joins TRBV6-4 and TRBJ2-3; a possible D gene is TRBD2 (6 bases). The length of the CDR3 is 13 residues. The V end lost 4 bases, the J end lost 4 bases, and 9 bases lay between the germline ends. Germline V CDR1 and CDR2: MRHNA, SNTAGT. The CDR3 protein is CASSAGEADTQYF. CDR3 nucleotide sequence: TGTGCCAGCAGTGCGGGAGAGGCAGATACGCAGTATTTT.

The chain recombines TRBV7-6 with TRBJ2-1, with 10 bases lining up with TRBD2. The CDR3 contains 15 residues. CDR1 and CDR2 from the germline V gene are SGHVS and FNYEAQ. V lost 5 bases and J lost 5; bases outside the gene matches: 6. The CDR3 DNA follows: TGTGCCAGCAGCGACCGGACTAGCGGCGACAATGAGCAGTTCTTC. Residues: CASSDRTSGDNEQFF.

This clone has just one count. This rearrangement joins TRBV11-2 to TRBJ1-2; the match to TRBD1 covers 7 bases. CDR3 size: 14 residues. Germline-derived CDR1 and CDR2 are SGHAT and FQNNGV. V was clipped by 6 bases and J by 8 bases; unmatched bases: 12. In nucleotides, the CDR3 is TGTGCCAGCAGTCCGGGACAGACGTTCTTGGGCTACACCTTC. This codes for CASSPGQTFLGYTF. Complete variable domain (other parts from reference TRBV11-2 and TRBJ1-2): EAGVAQSPRYKIIEKRQSVAFWCNPISGHATLYWYQQILGQGPKLLIQFQNNGVVDDSQLPKDRFSAERLKGVDSTLKIQPAKLEDSAVYLCASSPGQTFLGYTFGSGTRLTVV.

The CDR3 sequence is CASSAGFYPPLHF. The DNA for the CDR3 is TGTGCCAGCAGCGCCGGTTTTTATCCACCCCTCCACTTT. This sequence joins TRBV9 and TRBJ1-6; no clear D. The CDR3 runs 13 residues. The germline V gene encodes CDR1 SGDLS and CDR2 YYNGEE. The V gene lost 3 bases and the J gene lost 11 bases, with 12 bases spanning the gap.

The chain uses TRBV7-3 and TRBJ2-1, with TRBD2 matching over 11 bases. CDR1 and CDR2 from the germline V gene are SGHTA and FQGTGA. The V and J ends lost 2 bases and 0 bases, in that order; junction bases with no gene match: 9. The CDR3 loop spans 19 amino acids. CDR3 protein: CASSLGASGRQSSYNEQFF. The CDR3 DNA is TGTGCCAGCAGCTTAGGGGCTAGCGGGAGGCAAAGCTCCTACAATGAGCAGTTCTTC. Using reference TRBV7-3 and TRBJ2-1 for the parts outside the CDR3, the full variable domain is GAGVSQTPSNKVTEKGKYVELRCDPISGHTALYWYRQSLGQGPEFLIYFQGTGAADDSGLPNDRFFAVRPEGSVSTLKIQRTERGDSAVYLCASSLGASGRQSSYNEQFFGPGTRLTVL.